One and the same sample provided the 28 T cell receptor beta chains below, sequenced in a study of cytotoxic CD8 clonotypes in ibrutinib-treated CLL. Produced via immunoSEQ multiplex PCR; TCRdb's table is partial and in-frame only. The table lists around 330,000 clones, 60% to 80% of them singletons. The sequenced sample was PBMCs, obtained after 36 months of ibrutinib treatment. Every receptor here comes from a human donor with chronic lymphocytic leukemia.

The rearrangement uses TRBV6-5 and TRBJ2-5, with 12 bases that match TRBD2. Per the germline V gene, CDR1 is MNHEY and CDR2 is SVGAGI. The CDR3 spans 16 residues. V lost 2 bases to trimming and J lost 7 bases; unmatched junction nucleotides: 8. CDR3 sequence (DNA): TGTGCCAGCAGTTACCTTCCTAGCGGGGGGGCCGGGACCCAGTACTTC. This translates into CASSYLPSGGAGTQYF.

V gene TRBV4-1 combines with J gene TRBJ2-1; 7 nucleotides line up with TRBD1. The CDR3 has 17 amino acids. Trimming at V came to 3 bases and at J to 8 bases, leaving 16 bases not matched to a gene. Germline V gene lookup returns CDR1 MGHRA and CDR2 YSYEKL. As DNA, the CDR3 is TGCGCCAGCAGCCAGTTAGACAGGGCAACGTTTGAGGATGAGCAGTTCTTC. It yields the protein CASSQLDRATFEDEQFF.

The chain uses TRBV29-1 and TRBJ2-7; the D is unclear. The CDR3 sequence is 14 residues long. Trimming took 5 bases from V and 3 from J, leaving 17 bases between them. Germline-derived CDR1 and CDR2 are SQVTM and ANQGSEA. Written as DNA, the CDR3 is TGCAGCGTTCCTTCTGGCCCGGACGTCTACGAGCAGTACTTC. Translating it yields CSVPSGPDVYEQYF.

The chain employs TRBV29-1 and TRBJ2-2, with D unresolved. This CDR3 comprises 12 residues. The V and J ends lost 3 bases and 3 bases respectively, with 5 bases between them. Germline V gene sequence: CDR1 SQVTM, CDR2 ANQGSEA. The CDR3 DNA reads as TGCAGCGTTGACCCGCACACCGGGGAGCTGTTTTTT. Translating it yields CSVDPHTGELFF.

This clone was counted a few times. V is TRBV6-5 and J is TRBJ1-1; tentative D call: TRBD1 (6 bases). V was trimmed by 5 bases and J by 4 bases, leaving 11 bases between them. The CDR3 totals 13 residues. Germline CDR1 reads MNHEY; CDR2 reads SVGAGI. The CDR3 sequence is CASSQGHGTEAFF. CDR3 DNA sequence: TGTGCCAGCAGTCAGGGGCATGGCACTGAAGCTTTCTTT.

J is TRBJ2-7 and V is TRBV10-3, with no clear D. Trimming shortened V by 0 bases and J by 1 base, and 7 bases separated the two germline ends. Germline CDR1 is ENHRY and CDR2 is SYGVKD. This CDR3 spans 14 amino acids. The CDR3 protein is CAISESLRSYEQYF. In DNA, the CDR3 is TGTGCCATCAGTGAGTCTCTCCGGTCCTACGAGCAGTACTTC.

CDR3 nucleotide sequence: TGTGCCAGCAGTGAACGGAGCGGGGGGGCAACAGATACGCAGTATTTT. Protein sequence: CASSERSGGATDTQYF. This chain connects TRBV2 to TRBJ2-3, with 10 bases identical to TRBD2. The CDR3 spans 16 residues. Germline V gene sequence: CDR1 SNHLY, CDR2 FYNNEI. Trimming at V came to 2 bases and at J to 3 bases, leaving 5 bases not matched to a gene.

This clone was observed once. The chain recombines TRBV14 with TRBJ2-7; no clear D. The germline V gene has CDR1 SGHDN and CDR2 FVKESK. CDR3 length: 14 amino acids. V was shortened by 0 bases and J by 2 bases, with 8 bases between the two germline ends. The CDR3: CASSQDLGPYEQYF. In DNA, the CDR3 is TGTGCCAGCAGCCAAGATCTAGGTCCCTACGAGCAGTACTTC.

Points on this clone: At one boundary the junction diverges from the germline segment, which might be a read error. The V and J genes are TRBV6-5 and TRBJ2-1, with D perhaps matching TRBD2 (5 bases). The CDR3 is made up of 13 amino acids. CDR1 and CDR2 from the germline V gene are MNHEY and SVGAGI. CDR3: CASSDSGRGEQFF. The CDR3 DNA reads as TGTGCCAGCAGTGACTCAGGTCGGGGTGAGCAGTTCTTC.

This clone was found a few times. The rearrangement uses TRBV18 and TRBJ2-5; D ambiguous. Germline-derived CDR1 and CDR2 are KGHSH and LQKENI. CDR3 size: 13 residues. Trimming shortened V by 1 base and J by 1 base, and 4 bases separated the two germline ends. The CDR3 spells CASSPRLQETQYF. Here the CDR3 DNA reads TGTGCCAGCTCACCACGACTCCAAGAGACCCAGTACTTC. Full variable domain (outside the CDR3, taken from reference TRBV18 and TRBJ2-5): NAGVMQNPRHLVRRRGQEARLRCSPMKGHSHVYWYRQLPEEGLKFMVYLQKENIIDESGMPKERFSAEFPKEGPSILRIQQVVRGDSAAYFCASSPRLQETQYFGPGTRLLVL.

The rearrangement links TRBV11-2 to TRBJ1-3, with a weak D call TRBD1 (5 bases). This CDR3 contains 19 residues. The germline gives CDR1 SGHAT, CDR2 FQNNGV. V lost 5 bases, J lost 2 bases, and 25 bases lay in between. CDR3 residues: CASSPGWGRAKIAGNTIYF. In DNA form, the CDR3 reads TGTGCCAGCAGCCCAGGTTGGGGCAGGGCCAAAATAGCTGGAAACACCATATATTTT.

This clone turned up a few times. This rearrangement joins TRBV9 to TRBJ1-2, with 7 bases aligning to TRBD1. Germline lookup yields CDR1 SGDLS and CDR2 YYNGEE. The CDR3 has 15 residues. The V segment lost 0 bases and the J segment 4 bases; nucleotides outside the gene matches: 6. CDR3 residues: CASSVGGTVPYGYTF. CDR3 in DNA: TGTGCCAGCAGCGTAGGGGGGACAGTACCCTATGGCTACACCTTC.

CDR3 sequence reads: CASSLRASWGDYGYTF. The CDR3 DNA follows: TGTGCCAGCAGTTTACGGGCCTCGTGGGGTGACTATGGCTACACCTTC. This chain uses TRBV27 with TRBJ1-2; D uncertain. CDR1 MNHEY and CDR2 SMNVEV come from the germline V gene (reference sequence). The CDR3 is made up of 16 amino acids. The V end lost 2 bases, the J end lost 3 bases, and 16 bases lay between the germline ends.

There are a few counts of this clone. The CDR3 nucleotides are TGTGCCAGCAGTGGAACCTACGTTGGGGTGATTGAGTACTTC. It is translated as CASSGTYVGVIEYF. The chain joins TRBV2 to TRBJ2-7; D unclear. Per the germline V gene, CDR1 is SNHLY and CDR2 is FYNNEI. This CDR3 has 14 residues. Trimming shortened V by 4 bases and J by 11 bases, and 21 bases separated the two germline ends.

The rearrangement links TRBV19 to TRBJ1-2; D is undetermined. Germline V gene sequence: CDR1 LNHDA, CDR2 SQIVND (reference sequence). The CDR3 loop spans 16 amino acids. Trimming removed 5 bases from V and 0 bases from J, with 16 bases in between. CDR3 sequence reads: CASSHEHRPPNYGYTF. The DNA of the CDR3 is TGTGCCAGTAGTCACGAACACAGACCTCCTAACTATGGCTACACCTTC.

V is TRBV5-1 and J is TRBJ2-7; TRBD1 is a possible D gene (6 bases). The germline V gene encodes CDR1 SGHRS and CDR2 YFSETQ. This CDR3 comprises 13 residues. Trimming pared 4 bases from V and 3 bases from J, leaving 11 bases between. CDR3 nucleotides: TGCGCCAGCAGCCCCCGGGACATCTACGAGCAGTACTTC. Its translation is CASSPRDIYEQYF.

The chain joins TRBV7-2 to TRBJ2-7, with 7 nucleotides matching TRBD1. In germline, CDR1 is SGHTA, CDR2 FQGNSA. The ends lost 5 bases at V and 2 bases at J; junction bases unmatched: 9. The CDR3 contains 15 residues. CDR3 sequence (DNA): TGTGCCAGCAGCCCCCAGACAGGGCTTGCCTACGAGCAGTACTTC. As protein: CASSPQTGLAYEQYF.

This clone appeared a single time. The chain carries TRBV5-6 and TRBJ2-5; no reliable D call. Trimming cost V 6 bases and J 3 bases, with 6 bases left between them. Germline V gene sequence: CDR1 SGHDT, CDR2 YYEEEE. CDR3 length equals 11 residues. The CDR3 sequence is CASNYEETQYF. The CDR3 coding sequence is TGTGCCAGCAACTATGAAGAGACCCAGTACTTC.

The genes are TRBV7-3 and TRBJ2-7, with D perhaps TRBD1 (5 bases). The germline V gene has CDR1 SGHTA and CDR2 FQGTGA. The CDR3 covers 15 residues. The V gene lost 1 base and the J gene lost 0 bases, with 10 bases spanning the gap. For the CDR3, the DNA is TGTGCCAGCAGCTTAATGGCTGACAGCTCCTACGAGCAGTACTTC. Translated, it gives CASSLMADSSYEQYF.

The gene calls are TRBV7-2 and TRBJ2-5, with a weak D call TRBD2 (6 bases). The CDR3 totals 13 residues. Trimming cost V 7 bases and J 5 bases, with 14 bases left between them. Germline-derived CDR1 and CDR2 are SGHTA and FQGNSA. CDR3 DNA: TGTGCCAGCAAACAGGAGGGAGCTGAGACCCAGTACTTC. Its translation: CASKQEGAETQYF. Full variable domain (missing parts from reference TRBV7-2 and TRBJ2-5): GAGVSQSPSNKVTEKGKDVELRCDPISGHTALYWYRQSLGQGLEFLIYFQGNSAPDKSGLPSDRFSAERTGGSVSTLTIQRTQQEDSAVYLCASKQEGAETQYFGPGTRLLVL.

This chain links TRBV5-4 with TRBJ2-1; D not resolved. This CDR3 spans 16 amino acids. The V end was cut by 0 bases, the J end by 5 bases, with 15 bases between. Germline loops: CDR1 SGHNT, CDR2 YYREEE (reference sequence). The CDR3 DNA reads as TGTGCCAGCAGCTTGGAGCCCTTAATCAGGAACAATGAGCAGTTCTTC. Translated, it gives CASSLEPLIRNNEQFF.

The CDR3 reads CASSHPDRVNYGYTF. CDR3 DNA sequence: TGTGCCAGCAGCCACCCGGACAGGGTAAACTATGGCTACACCTTC. The J gene is TRBJ1-2, the V gene TRBV4-2, with 8 nucleotides matching TRBD1. Germline V gene lookup returns CDR1 LGHNA and CDR2 YNFKEQ. V lost 3 bases to trimming and J lost 2 bases; unmatched junction nucleotides: 5. The CDR3 is 15 amino acids.

V gene TRBV5-1 combines with J gene TRBJ2-3; TRBD1 might be the D (5 bases). Looked up from germline, CDR1 is SGHRS and CDR2 is YFSETQ. This CDR3 is 15 amino acids long. Trimming removed 2 bases from V and 4 bases from J, with 14 bases in between. The CDR3 spells CASSFVEGAADTQYF. Here the CDR3 DNA reads TGCGCCAGCAGCTTCGTTGAAGGGGCCGCAGATACGCAGTATTTT.

The chain employs TRBV2 and TRBJ1-4; D not certain. The CDR3 contains 15 residues. V lost 5 bases and J lost 0, with 10 bases in between. The germline V gene has CDR1 SNHLY and CDR2 FYNNEI. CDR3 in DNA: TGTGCCAGCAGTCCCTTTACGGCAACTAATGAAAAACTGTTTTTT. This codes for CASSPFTATNEKLFF.

The rearrangement links TRBV19 to TRBJ2-7; the match to TRBD2 covers 8 bases. V trimming: 2 bases; J trimming: 2 bases; junction bases outside the gene matches: 14. Germline assignment: CDR1 LNHDA and CDR2 SQIVND (reference sequence). The CDR3 is made up of 18 amino acids. The CDR3 spells CASSIRPAGVFLAYEQYF. CDR3 nucleotides: TGTGCCAGTAGTATACGTCCAGCGGGGGTGTTTCTTGCCTACGAGCAGTACTTC.

The rearrangement joins TRBV2 to TRBJ2-7; D is perhaps TRBD2 (6 bases). The germline V gene encodes CDR1 SNHLY and CDR2 FYNNEI. CDR3 length equals 14 residues. Trimming pared 3 bases from V and 3 bases from J, leaving 12 bases between. CDR3 protein: CASSDGTVLYEQYF. CDR3 coding DNA: TGTGCCAGCAGTGACGGGACTGTACTCTACGAGCAGTACTTC.

This rearrangement joins TRBV20-1 to TRBJ2-7, with D possibly being TRBD2 (6 bases). The CDR3 runs to 11 residues. Germline loops: CDR1 DFQATT, CDR2 SNEGSKA (reference sequence). Trimming cost V 5 bases and J 5 bases, with 10 bases left between them. CDR3 protein: CSARLVHEQYF. CDR3 nucleotides: TGCAGTGCTCGACTAGTACACGAGCAGTACTTC.

The rearrangement joins TRBV11-2 to TRBJ1-1, with 7 bases fitting TRBD1. The junction had 9 bases not matched to a gene; V was cut back by 4 bases and J by 4 bases. The CDR3 sequence is 15 residues long. Per germline, CDR1 SGHAT and CDR2 FQNNGV. CDR3 coding DNA: TGTGCCAGCAGCTCTTACAGGGGAAGGGGCACTGAAGCTTTCTTT. Its translation: CASSSYRGRGTEAFF.